This entry is about one T cell receptor (beta chain). What it binds is not known. CDR3 length equals 13 residues. Looked up from germline, CDR1 is SGDLS and CDR2 is YYNGEE. Trimming pared 3 bases from V and 5 bases from J, leaving 8 bases between. This sample is part of a study of T cell clones after liver transplantation. Study in general: Post-transplant blood was tracked for graft-donor-reactive T cell clones identified in a pre-transplant mixed lymphocyte reaction. HCV positivity affected three of eight recipients; the rest lacked autoimmune or viral indications. Pre-transplant mixed lymphocyte reactions yielded third-party-reactive TCRbeta sequences as comparators for graft-donor-reactive sequences.

Study-wide findings and caveats: In 5 of 8 subjects, circulating graft-donor-reactive CD4 TCRbeta sequences fell significantly after transplant.

Sequencing used immunoSEQ multiplex PCR; TCRdb keeps in-frame clones, though not all of them. The sample carries 95,000 to 130,000 clones, over 75% recorded once. The sample consisted of CD4+ T cells from blood, taken 12 months after liver transplant. The chain links TRBV9 to TRBJ1-4; D gene uncertain. This receptor was identified in a human patient who received a liver transplant. Some T cells may originate from the graft donor. The CDR3 loop reads CASSASGNEKLFF. The CDR3 nucleotides are TGTGCCAGCAGCGCCAGTGGGAATGAAAAACTGTTTTTT. Complete variable domain (other parts from reference TRBV9 and TRBJ1-4): DSGVTQTPKHLITATGQRVTLRCSPRSGDLSVYWYQQSLDQGLQFLIQYYNGEERAKGNILERFSAQQFPDLHSELNLSSLELGDSALYFCASSASGNEKLFFGSGTQLSVL.